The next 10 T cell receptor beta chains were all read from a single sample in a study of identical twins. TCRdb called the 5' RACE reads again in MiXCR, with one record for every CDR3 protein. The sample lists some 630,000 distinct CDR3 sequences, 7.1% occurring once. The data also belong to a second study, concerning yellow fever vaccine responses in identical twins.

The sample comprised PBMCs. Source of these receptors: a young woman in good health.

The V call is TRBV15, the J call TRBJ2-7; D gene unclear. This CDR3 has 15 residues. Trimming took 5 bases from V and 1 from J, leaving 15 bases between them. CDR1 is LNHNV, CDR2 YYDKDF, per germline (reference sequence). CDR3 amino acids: CATSRAAYSSYEQYF. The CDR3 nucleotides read TGTGCCACCAGCCGCGCGGCGTACAGTTCCTACGAGCAGTACTTC.

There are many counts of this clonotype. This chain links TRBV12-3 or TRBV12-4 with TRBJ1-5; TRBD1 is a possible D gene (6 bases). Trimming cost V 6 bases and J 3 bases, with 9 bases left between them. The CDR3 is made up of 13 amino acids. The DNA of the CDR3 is TGTGCCAGCAGCCACAGGGTCAATCAGCCCCAGCATTTT. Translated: CASSHRVNQPQHF.

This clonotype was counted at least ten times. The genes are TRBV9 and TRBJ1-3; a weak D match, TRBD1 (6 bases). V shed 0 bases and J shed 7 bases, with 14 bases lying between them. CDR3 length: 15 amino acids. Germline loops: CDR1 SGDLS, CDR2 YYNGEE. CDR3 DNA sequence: TGTGCCAGCAGCGTAGATGGCAGGGGCGAGAACACCATATATTTT. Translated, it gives CASSVDGRGENTIYF.

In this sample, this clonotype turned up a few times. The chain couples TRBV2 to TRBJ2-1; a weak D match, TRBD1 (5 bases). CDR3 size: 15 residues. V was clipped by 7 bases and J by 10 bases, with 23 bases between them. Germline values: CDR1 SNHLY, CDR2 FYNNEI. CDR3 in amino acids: CASKRGETATREQFF. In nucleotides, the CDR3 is TGTGCCAGCAAAAGGGGCGAGACAGCTACAAGGGAGCAGTTCTTC.

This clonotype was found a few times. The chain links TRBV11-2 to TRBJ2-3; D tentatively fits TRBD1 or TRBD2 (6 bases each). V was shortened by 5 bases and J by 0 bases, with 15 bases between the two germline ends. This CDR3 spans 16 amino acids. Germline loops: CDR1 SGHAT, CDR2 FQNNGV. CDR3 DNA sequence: TGTGCCAGCAGCCGCCGAGGGGGGCCTAGCACAGATACGCAGTATTTT. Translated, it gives CASSRRGGPSTDTQYF.

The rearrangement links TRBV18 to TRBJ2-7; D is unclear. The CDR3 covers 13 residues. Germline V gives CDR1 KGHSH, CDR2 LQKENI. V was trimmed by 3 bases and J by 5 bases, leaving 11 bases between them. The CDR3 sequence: CASSPALGNEQYF. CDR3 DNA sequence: TGTGCCAGCTCACCCGCCTTGGGCAACGAGCAGTACTTC. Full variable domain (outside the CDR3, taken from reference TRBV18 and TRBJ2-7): NAGVMQNPRHLVRRRGQEARLRCSPMKGHSHVYWYRQLPEEGLKFMVYLQKENIIDESGMPKERFSAEFPKEGPSILRIQQVVRGDSAAYFCASSPALGNEQYFGPGTRLTVT.

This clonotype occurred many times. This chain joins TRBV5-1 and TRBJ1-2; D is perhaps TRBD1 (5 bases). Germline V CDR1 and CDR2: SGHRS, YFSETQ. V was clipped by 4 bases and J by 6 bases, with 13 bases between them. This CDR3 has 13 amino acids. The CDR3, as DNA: TGCGCCAGCAGCCTTCGGGGGGAGCATGGCTACACCTTC. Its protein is CASSLRGEHGYTF.

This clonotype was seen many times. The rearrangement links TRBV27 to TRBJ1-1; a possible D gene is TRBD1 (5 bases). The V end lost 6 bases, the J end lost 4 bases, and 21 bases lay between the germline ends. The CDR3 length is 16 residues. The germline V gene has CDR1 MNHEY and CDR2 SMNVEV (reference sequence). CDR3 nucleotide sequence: TGTGCCAGCAGACCGACCTTGAGTGTGAGGGGCACTGAAGCTTTCTTT. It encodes CASRPTLSVRGTEAFF.

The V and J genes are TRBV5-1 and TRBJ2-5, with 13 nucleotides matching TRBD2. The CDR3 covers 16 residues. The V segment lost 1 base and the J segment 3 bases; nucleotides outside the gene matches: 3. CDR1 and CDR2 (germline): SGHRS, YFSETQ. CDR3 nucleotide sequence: TGCGCCAGCAGCTTGAGGGGACTAGCGGGAAAAGAGACCCAGTACTTC. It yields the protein CASSLRGLAGKETQYF.

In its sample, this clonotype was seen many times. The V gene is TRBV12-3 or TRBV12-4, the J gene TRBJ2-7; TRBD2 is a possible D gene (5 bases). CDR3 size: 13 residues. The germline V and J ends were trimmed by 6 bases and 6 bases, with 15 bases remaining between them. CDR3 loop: CASSPRGGREQYV. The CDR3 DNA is TGTGCCAGCAGCCCCCGTGGCGGGCGCGAGCAGTACGTC.